This T cell receptor beta chain was identified during a study of response to subunit inactivated influenza vaccine. Trimming shortened V by 2 bases and J by 14 bases, and 16 bases separated the two germline ends. Looked up from germline, CDR1 is LGHNA and CDR2 is YSLEER. The CDR3 totals 14 residues. TCRdb called the RT-PCR reads again in MiXCR, with one record for every CDR3 protein. The data hold hundreds of thousands of distinct CDR3 sequences, with 22% observed a single time. The rearrangement joins TRBV4-3 to TRBJ1-6; D perhaps matches TRBD1 (5 bases). Sequenced here: PBMCs from blood, sampled about 20 months after vaccination. The sequence came from a man between 50 and 75 years old who received an inactivated influenza vaccine. CDR3 sequence (DNA): TGCGCCAGCAGCCAAAAGCGGGGCGACTTGTCCCTCCACTTT. It yields the protein CASSQKRGDLSLHF.